Sequencing of this T cell receptor beta chain was carried out in a study of blood T cell repertoires in COVID-19. V gave up 2 bases and J gave up 3 bases; unmatched junction bases: 6. The CDR3 covers 15 residues. Germline CDR1 reads SGHRS; CDR2 reads YFSETQ. Per the original data handling: Amplified reference gene primers provided the basis for estimating nucleated cell counts. Produced via immunoSEQ multiplex PCR; TCRdb's table is partial and in-frame only. V and J calls and clone size come straight from that table; D and trimming were deduced from the DNA. Of about 230,000 clones listed, 84% are singletons.

The sequencing sample was made of peripheral blood. This sequence was found in a man over 45 with active or convalescent COVID-19. J is TRBJ2-7 and V is TRBV5-1, with TRBD1 matching over 9 bases. The CDR3 is CASSFTGGEGYEQYF. As DNA, the CDR3 is TGCGCCAGCAGCTTTACAGGGGGCGAAGGCTACGAGCAGTACTTC.